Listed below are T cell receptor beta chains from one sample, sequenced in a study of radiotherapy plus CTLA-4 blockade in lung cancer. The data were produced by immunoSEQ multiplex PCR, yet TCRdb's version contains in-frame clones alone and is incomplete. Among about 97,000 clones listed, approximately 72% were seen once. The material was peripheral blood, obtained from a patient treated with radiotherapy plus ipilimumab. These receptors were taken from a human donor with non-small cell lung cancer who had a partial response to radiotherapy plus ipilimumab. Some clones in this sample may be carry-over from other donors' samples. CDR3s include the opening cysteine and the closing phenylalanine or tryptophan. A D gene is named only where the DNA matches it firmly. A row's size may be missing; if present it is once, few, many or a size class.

CDR3 DNA: TGTGCCAGCAGCCACGGGACAGGGTCTGAGCAGTTCTTC
CDR3 protein: CASSHGTGSEQFF
V gene: TRBV14
J gene: TRBJ2-1
D gene: TRBD1
CDR3 length: 13
clone size: NA

CDR3 DNA: TGCGCCAGCAGCCAAGATCTAGGAGCGGGAGGGCCGGAGACCCAGTACTTC
CDR3 protein: CASSQDLGAGGPETQYF
V gene: TRBV4-1
J gene: TRBJ2-5
D gene: TRBD2
CDR3 length: 17
clone size: NA

CDR3 DNA: TGTGCCAGCAGTTCCGACAGGACGCCATATGGCTACACCTTC
CDR3 protein: CASSSDRTPYGYTF
V gene: TRBV27
J gene: TRBJ1-2
D gene: NA
CDR3 length: 14
clone size: NA

CDR3 DNA: TGTGCCAGCAGTGGGGGACAGGGGGCAGGGCCCCAGCATTTT
CDR3 protein: CASSGGQGAGPQHF
V gene: TRBV6-6
J gene: TRBJ1-5
D gene: TRBD1
CDR3 length: 14
clone size: NA

CDR3 DNA: TGTGCCAGCAGCTTGGGCTGGGAGCGGGGGGCAAGTACCGGGGAGCTGTTTTTT
CDR3 protein: CASSLGWERGASTGELFF
V gene: TRBV5-4
J gene: TRBJ2-2
D gene: TRBD2
CDR3 length: 18
clone size: once

CDR3 DNA: TGTGCCAGCAGCGTGGTGTCTCGGTACGAGCAGTACTTC
CDR3 protein: CASSVVSRYEQYF
V gene: TRBV7-9
J gene: TRBJ2-7
D gene: NA
CDR3 length: 13
clone size: NA

CDR3 DNA: TGTGCCAGCACGGAGAGTGCGAACACTGAAGCTTTCTTT
CDR3 protein: CASTESANTEAFF
V gene: TRBV2
J gene: TRBJ1-1
D gene: NA
CDR3 length: 13
clone size: few

CDR3 DNA: TGTGCCAGCAGTGAAGCGGTTCGGGTAAGCGCCTACGAGCAGTACTTC
CDR3 protein: CASSEAVRVSAYEQYF
V gene: TRBV2
J gene: TRBJ2-7
D gene: NA
CDR3 length: 16
clone size: NA

CDR3 DNA: TGTGCCAGCAGCTTAAGGCAGCGGACCTACGAGCAGTACTTC
CDR3 protein: CASSLRQRTYEQYF
V gene: TRBV13
J gene: TRBJ2-7
D gene: NA
CDR3 length: 14
clone size: NA

CDR3 DNA: TGCGCCAGCAGCTTGGCTAGCGGGAGCACCGGGGAGCTGTTTTTT
CDR3 protein: CASSLASGSTGELFF
V gene: TRBV5-1
J gene: TRBJ2-2
D gene: TRBD2
CDR3 length: 15
clone size: NA

CDR3 DNA: TGTGCCAGCAGACCCCAGGGGATCTATGGCTACACCTTC
CDR3 protein: CASRPQGIYGYTF
V gene: TRBV2
J gene: TRBJ1-2
D gene: NA
CDR3 length: 13
clone size: once

CDR3 DNA: TGTGCCAGCAGTGGACAGTTCGGGCAGTACTTC
CDR3 protein: CASSGQFGQYF
V gene: TRBV2
J gene: TRBJ2-7
D gene: NA
CDR3 length: 11
clone size: NA

CDR3 DNA: TGTGCCAGCCGTGAACCCGGGACAGGGAGGAACGAGCAGTACTTC
CDR3 protein: CASREPGTGRNEQYF
V gene: TRBV6-1
J gene: TRBJ2-7
D gene: TRBD1
CDR3 length: 15
clone size: NA

CDR3 DNA: TGTGCCAGCTCACCACCAGCGGGGGTTTATGGAAACACCATATATTTT
CDR3 protein: CASSPPAGVYGNTIYF
V gene: TRBV18
J gene: TRBJ1-3
D gene: NA
CDR3 length: 16
clone size: NA

CDR3 DNA: TGCGCCAGCAGCTTCCTTCAAGAGACCCAGTACTTC
CDR3 protein: CASSFLQETQYF
V gene: TRBV5-1
J gene: TRBJ2-5
D gene: NA
CDR3 length: 12
clone size: NA

CDR3 DNA: TGTGCCAGCAGCCGGACTAGCGGGGTGCCAGATACGCAGTATTTT
CDR3 protein: CASSRTSGVPDTQYF
V gene: TRBV21-1
J gene: TRBJ2-3
D gene: NA
CDR3 length: 15
clone size: many

CDR3 DNA: TGTGCCAGCAGCCGACTCGGAGGGGAGAACACTGAAGCTTTCTTT
CDR3 protein: CASSRLGGENTEAFF
V gene: TRBV5-4
J gene: TRBJ1-1
D gene: NA
CDR3 length: 15
clone size: NA

CDR3 DNA: TGCGCCAGCAGCCCCCCGTGGGGGGGAACTGGAAACACCATATATTTT
CDR3 protein: CASSPPWGGTGNTIYF
V gene: TRBV4-1
J gene: TRBJ1-3
D gene: NA
CDR3 length: 16
clone size: NA

CDR3 DNA: TGTGCCAGCAGCGTAGTAGAAGATACGCAGTATTTT
CDR3 protein: CASSVVEDTQYF
V gene: TRBV9
J gene: TRBJ2-3
D gene: NA
CDR3 length: 12
clone size: NA

CDR3 DNA: TGTGCCAGCAGCTTGGGCGGCTCCTATAATTCACCCCTCCACTTT
CDR3 protein: CASSLGGSYNSPLHF
V gene: TRBV5-6
J gene: TRBJ1-6
D gene: NA
CDR3 length: 15
clone size: NA

CDR3 DNA: TGTGCCAGCACCCTAAAAGGGACAGGGGATCGTGAGCAGTTCTTC
CDR3 protein: CASTLKGTGDREQFF
V gene: TRBV6-1
J gene: TRBJ2-1
D gene: TRBD1
CDR3 length: 15
clone size: few

CDR3 DNA: TGTGCCAGCATTTCGTCTGGAAACACCATATATTTT
CDR3 protein: CASISSGNTIYF
V gene: TRBV6-1
J gene: TRBJ1-3
D gene: NA
CDR3 length: 12
clone size: few

CDR3 DNA: TGTGCCAGCAGCTATGCCGGCCGGGGGGCGATAGGTGATACGCAGTATTTT
CDR3 protein: CASSYAGRGAIGDTQYF
V gene: TRBV7-3
J gene: TRBJ2-3
D gene: NA
CDR3 length: 17
clone size: NA

CDR3 DNA: TGTGCCAGCAGTTTACGTAAGTTTGGACTAGATCAGCCCCAGCATTTT
CDR3 protein: CASSLRKFGLDQPQHF
V gene: TRBV28
J gene: TRBJ1-5
D gene: NA
CDR3 length: 16
clone size: NA

CDR3 DNA: TGCGCCAGCAGGGAGACTAATTCCTACGAGCAGTACTTC
CDR3 protein: CASRETNSYEQYF
V gene: TRBV5-1
J gene: TRBJ2-7
D gene: NA
CDR3 length: 13
clone size: once